This T cell receptor beta chain was sequenced in a study of blood T cell repertoires in COVID-19. The protocol was immunoSEQ multiplex PCR, while the TCRdb copy is restricted to in-frame clones and leaves out a portion. Of around 62,000 clones in the sample, 85% to 90% were seen once. The germline V gene encodes CDR1 SGHTA and CDR2 FQGNSA. V was shortened by 7 bases and J by 4 bases, with 14 bases between the two germline ends. This CDR3 region has 14 residues. Material: PBMCs or T cells enriched from blood (not recorded which). The TCR was taken from a woman aged 40-49 years who had recovered from COVID-19. The chain uses TRBV7-2 and TRBJ2-1; D gene ambiguous. CDR3 loop: CASTLDGVYNEQFF. The CDR3 nucleotides are TGTGCCAGCACCCTCGACGGAGTGTACAATGAGCAGTTCTTC.